Following are 21 T cell receptor beta chains from one sample sequenced in a study of T-cell memory formation after mild COVID-19. MiXCR, applied by TCRdb to the 5' RACE reads, yields one record per CDR3 protein. This sample has hundreds of thousands of distinct CDR3 sequences, with 20% to 25% found just once. The source material was PBMCs or a T cell subset sorted from them (not recorded which). The receptors were gathered from an adult woman who had mild COVID-19 (a few samples of this study predate the infection). Cell type and time point are not known.

This clonotype was picked up a small number of times. The chain has TRBV4-2 and TRBJ1-2; D perhaps matches TRBD1 (5 bases). Germline values: CDR1 LGHNA, CDR2 YNFKEQ. The V end lost 5 bases, the J end lost 8 bases, and 15 bases lay between the germline ends. This CDR3 spans 13 amino acids. CDR3 in amino acids: CASSVGKGEGYTF. The CDR3 nucleotides are TGTGCCAGCAGCGTCGGCAAAGGGGAGGGCTACACCTTC.

The CDR3 DNA is TGTGCCAGCAGCAATCAAGCGGGTCACGGGGATGAGCAGTTCTTC. It specifies CASSNQAGHGDEQFF. The chain links TRBV2 to TRBJ2-1; perhaps TRBD2 as D (6 bases). This CDR3 comprises 15 residues. CDR1 SNHLY and CDR2 FYNNEI come from the germline V gene. The ends were cut back, 6 bases at V and 8 bases at J, with 20 bases in the middle.

The V and J genes are TRBV5-1 and TRBJ2-7; 7 bases are a match to TRBD1. Trimming removed 4 bases from V and 2 bases from J; junction bases left unmatched: 3. Germline V lookup: CDR1 SGHRS, CDR2 YFSETQ. The CDR3 totals 13 residues. Here the CDR3 DNA reads TGCGCCAGCAGCGCCACAGGGGCCTACGAGCAGTACTTC. Amino acid sequence: CASSATGAYEQYF.

J is TRBJ2-1 and V is TRBV4-3, with D perhaps being TRBD1 or TRBD2 (5 bases each). V lost 1 base and J lost 9, with 13 bases in between. From germline, CDR1 is LGHNA and CDR2 YSLEER. CDR3 length: 14 residues. The CDR3 sequence is CASSQGRGASEQFF. The CDR3 nucleotides are TGCGCCAGCAGCCAAGGAAGGGGAGCCAGTGAGCAGTTCTTC.

V gene TRBV7-3 combines with J gene TRBJ2-2, with D tentatively TRBD1 (5 bases). CDR3 size: 15 residues. Germline V gene lookup returns CDR1 SGHTA and CDR2 FQGTGA. V dropped 5 bases and J dropped 6 bases, with 16 bases sitting between them. DNA for the CDR3: TGTGCCAGCAGCCAACAGACAGATTGGGCCGGGGAGCTGTTTTTT. Translation: CASSQQTDWAGELFF.

The chain carries TRBV18 and TRBJ2-7; D remains ambiguous. V was cut by 3 bases and J by 6 bases, with 18 bases left in between. The V gene's germline CDR1 is KGHSH and CDR2 LQKENI. The CDR3 spans 15 residues. The CDR3 DNA reads TGTGCCAGCTCACCCACGTTGGATAGTATGGTCGAGCAGTACTTC. This translates into CASSPTLDSMVEQYF.

V is TRBV4-1 and J is TRBJ2-3; 8 nucleotides line up with TRBD2. CDR1 is MGHRA and CDR2 is YSYEKL in the germline V gene. The CDR3 spans 17 residues. Trimming removed 3 bases from V and 0 bases from J; junction bases left unmatched: 8. DNA for the CDR3: TGCGCCAGCAGCCACCTCGAGCGGGGGTCTAGCACAGATACGCAGTATTTT. Protein product: CASSHLERGSSTDTQYF.

This clonotype showed up just a few times. The V gene is TRBV5-1, the J gene TRBJ2-7; D perhaps matches TRBD2 (5 bases). V shed 2 bases and J shed 4 bases, with 10 bases lying between them. The CDR3 has 13 residues. CDR1 is SGHRS, CDR2 YFSETQ, per germline. CDR3 region: CASSFVEGYEQYF. CDR3 coding DNA: TGCGCCAGCAGCTTTGTTGAGGGTTACGAGCAGTACTTC.

This clonotype was observed a handful of times. The CDR3 protein is CASPGGRSVNEQFF. DNA for the CDR3: TGTGCCAGCCCTGGGGGGAGGAGCGTCAATGAGCAGTTCTTC. The chain combines TRBV5-6 with TRBJ2-1; maybe TRBD2 (6 bases). V lost 7 bases to trimming and J lost 6 bases, with 17 bases between them. The CDR3 extends over 14 amino acids. Germline loops: CDR1 SGHDT, CDR2 YYEEEE.

V is TRBV6-2 or TRBV6-3 and J is TRBJ2-7; TRBD2 agrees at 8 bases. After removal of 7 bases from V and 3 bases from J, the junction contained 8 bases not matched to a gene. CDR1 is MNHEY, CDR2 SVGEGT, per germline. The CDR3 length is 14 residues. The CDR3 is CASTHPGGDYEQYF. CDR3 DNA sequence: TGTGCCAGCACCCACCCCGGGGGGGACTACGAGCAGTACTTC.

This chain connects TRBV20-1 to TRBJ2-1; TRBD2 aligns across 12 bases. V was pared by 5 bases and J by 9 bases, with 11 bases of the junction left unmatched. The CDR3 runs 15 residues. Germline V gives CDR1 DFQATT, CDR2 SNEGSKA (reference sequence). In DNA form, the CDR3 reads TGCAGTGCTCTTGGGTGGACTAGCGGGGAGAGTGAGCAGTTCTTC. Translating it yields CSALGWTSGESEQFF.

This clonotype has just a few counts. The chain is built from TRBV29-1 and TRBJ2-7; no firm D call. Germline V gives CDR1 SQVTM, CDR2 ANQGSEA. The CDR3 consists of 11 residues. The V end lost 5 bases, the J end lost 3 bases, and 8 bases lay between the germline ends. DNA for the CDR3: TGCAGCGTTCGCTTGGGCTACGAGCAGTACTTC. Protein: CSVRLGYEQYF.

This rearrangement joins TRBV7-9 to TRBJ2-7, with TRBD2 matching over 8 bases. V trimming: 6 bases; J trimming: 7 bases; junction bases outside the gene matches: 11. The CDR3 totals 14 residues. Germline V gives CDR1 SEHNR, CDR2 FQNEAQ (reference sequence). Here the CDR3 DNA reads TGTGCCAGCAGTTTTAGCGGGACGCCGGAGGAGCAGTACTTC. Translating it yields CASSFSGTPEEQYF.

This clonotype was found a few times. The chain carries TRBV29-1 and TRBJ1-4, with D tentatively TRBD1 (6 bases). The CDR3 runs 14 residues. V was shortened by 1 base and J by 8 bases, with 14 bases between the two germline ends. The germline V gene encodes CDR1 SQVTM and CDR2 ANQGSEA. CDR3 DNA sequence: TGCAGCGTTGAAGTGGCAGGGGTTGAGGAAAAACTGTTTTTT. It translates to CSVEVAGVEEKLFF.

The chain couples TRBV28 to TRBJ2-1; D is possibly TRBD1 or TRBD2 (5 bases each). The CDR3 extends over 13 amino acids. The germline V gene has CDR1 MDHEN and CDR2 SYDVKM. V was trimmed by 10 bases and J by 9 bases, leaving 19 bases between them. The CDR3 protein is CATLVRLRGEQFF. In nucleotides, the CDR3 is TGTGCCACCCTCGTCCGGTTGAGGGGTGAGCAGTTCTTC.

This clonotype was counted a few times. The chain uses TRBV12-3 or TRBV12-4 and TRBJ2-1, with TRBD1 matching over 8 bases. The CDR3 extends over 19 amino acids. J lost 7 bases, V lost 7 bases, and 24 bases had no gene match. The CDR3 loop is CASTHGQGVWRLTGNEQFF. CDR3 bases: TGTGCCAGCACCCACGGACAGGGTGTATGGCGGCTCACCGGGAATGAGCAGTTCTTC.

This clonotype showed up just a few times. This chain links TRBV11-2 with TRBJ2-5; D might be TRBD2 (6 bases). The CDR3 is 16 residues long. With 5 bases removed from V and 7 bases from J, the gap between germline ends came to 23 bases. From germline, CDR1 is SGHAT and CDR2 FQNNGV. The CDR3 region has the DNA TGTGCCAGCAGCCCCCGGTTGGGGGGTCACCGCGGGACCCAGTACTTC. Amino acid sequence: CASSPRLGGHRGTQYF.

This clonotype was counted a few times. The genes are TRBV25-1 and TRBJ2-2; D is possibly TRBD2 (5 bases). This CDR3 comprises 14 residues. The germline V gene has CDR1 MGHDK and CDR2 SYGVNS. With 3 bases removed from V and 5 bases from J, the gap between germline ends came to 10 bases. CDR3 protein: CASSDWENTGELFF. The CDR3 DNA reads TGTGCCAGCAGTGATTGGGAGAATACCGGGGAGCTGTTTTTT.

The chain carries TRBV21-1 and TRBJ2-2; the table's D gene call, TRBD1, was not cross checked with the DNA. TRBV21-1 represents a pseudogene. The CDR3 loop spans 15 amino acids. The CDR3 region has the DNA TGTGCCAGCAGCAACGGACAGGGCGACACCGGGGAGCTGTTTTTT. Encoded protein: CASSNGQGDTGELFF.

This clonotype was detected a few times. The chain employs TRBV12-3 or TRBV12-4 and TRBJ2-7; TRBD2 is a possible D gene (6 bases). This CDR3 spans 12 amino acids. Between the trimmed V and J ends, which lost 4 bases and 6 bases, there was a span of 10 bases. CDR3 protein: CASSWGDGEQYF. CDR3 nucleotides: TGTGCCAGCAGTTGGGGGGATGGCGAGCAGTACTTC.

The chain combines TRBV6-1 with TRBJ2-2, with 8 bases identical to TRBD2. Germline CDR1 and CDR2: MNHNS and SASEGT. This CDR3 has 16 residues. V was pared by 5 bases and J by 2 bases, with 7 bases of the junction left unmatched. CDR3 sequence: CASSHLGLVNTGELFF. CDR3 nucleotides: TGTGCCAGCAGTCACTTGGGACTAGTCAACACCGGGGAGCTGTTTTTT.